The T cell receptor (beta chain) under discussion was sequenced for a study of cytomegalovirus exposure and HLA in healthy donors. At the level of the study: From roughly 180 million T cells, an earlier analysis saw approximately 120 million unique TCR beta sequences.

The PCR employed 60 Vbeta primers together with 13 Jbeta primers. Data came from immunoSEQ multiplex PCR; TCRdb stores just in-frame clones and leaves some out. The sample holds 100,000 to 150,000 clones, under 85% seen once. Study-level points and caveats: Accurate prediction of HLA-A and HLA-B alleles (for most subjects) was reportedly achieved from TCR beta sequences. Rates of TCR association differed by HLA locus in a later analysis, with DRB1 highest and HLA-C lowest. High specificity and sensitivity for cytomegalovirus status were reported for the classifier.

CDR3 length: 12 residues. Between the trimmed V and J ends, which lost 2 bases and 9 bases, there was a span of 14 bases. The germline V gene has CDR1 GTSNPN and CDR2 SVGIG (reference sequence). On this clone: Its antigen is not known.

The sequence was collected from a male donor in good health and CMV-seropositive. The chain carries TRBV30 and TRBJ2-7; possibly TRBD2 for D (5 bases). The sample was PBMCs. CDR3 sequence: CAWSPDGGGQYF. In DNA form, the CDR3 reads TGTGCCTGGAGTCCCGATGGAGGAGGGCAGTACTTC. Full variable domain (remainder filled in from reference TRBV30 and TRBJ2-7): SQTIHQWPATLVQPVGSPLSLECTVEGTSNPNLYWYRQAAGRGLQLLFYSVGIGQISSEVPQNLSASRPQDRQFILSSKKLLLSDSGFYLCAWSPDGGGQYFGPGTRLTVT.